A single sample gave rise to the 4 T cell receptor beta chains below, sequenced in a study of cytomegalovirus exposure and HLA in healthy donors (TCRdb year 2017). The method was the immunoSEQ multiplex PCR assay. For the multiplex PCR, a mixture combining 60 forward primers for TCR Vbeta segments and 13 reverse primers for TCR Jbeta segments was used. Imported from immuneACCESS, the table was reduced by TCRdb to in-frame sequences with V and J called. These copies leave out some clones; in studies compared against another copy, an unresolved V gene accounts for under half, and the cause of the remainder is not known. The sample yields about 55,000 clones; 70% to 85% were counted once. More than 1.5% of the sample is held by the ten biggest clonotypes. Sequencing was done on a sample of PBMCs. The receptors were sampled from a man aged 30-40 years in good health and CMV-seronegative.

The rearrangement uses TRBV6-4 and TRBJ1-1; 10 bases line up with TRBD1. The CDR3 contains 13 residues. V shed 6 bases, J shed 7 bases, and the junction held 5 bases outside the gene matches. Germline V gene lookup returns CDR1 MRHNA and CDR2 SNTAGT. For the CDR3, the DNA is TGTGCCAGCAGGCCGACAGGGGGCCTTGAAGCTTTCTTT. Its protein is CASRPTGGLEAFF.

The V and J genes are TRBV21-1 and TRBJ1-1. TRBV21-1 is tagged as a pseudogene. The CDR3 extends over 14 amino acids. This chain's CDR3 is CASSKARWNTEAFF. CDR3 sequence (DNA): TGTGCCAGCAGCAAAGCGAGGTGGAACACTGAAGCTTTCTTT.

This sequence joins TRBV6-5 and TRBJ1-2; the D is unclear. This CDR3 spans 11 amino acids. The V end was cut by 6 bases, the J end by 5 bases, with 7 bases between. Germline CDR1 reads MNHEY; CDR2 reads SVGAGI. The CDR3 is CASRQRYGYTF. In DNA form, the CDR3 reads TGTGCCAGCAGACAAAGATATGGCTACACCTTC.

In this sample, this clone turned up a few times. The V gene is TRBV9, the J gene TRBJ2-3; 10 bases align to TRBD2. V was pared by 0 bases and J by 0 bases, with 13 bases of the junction left unmatched. Germline V lookup: CDR1 SGDLS, CDR2 YYNGEE. CDR3 length: 20 residues. CDR3: CASSVDPALAGGRSTDTQYF. In nucleotides, the CDR3 is TGTGCCAGCAGCGTAGACCCCGCTTTAGCGGGGGGCCGTAGCACAGATACGCAGTATTTT. The full variable domain, in which reference TRBV9 and TRBJ2-3 provide the parts outside the CDR3, is DSGVTQTPKHLITATGQRVTLRCSPRSGDLSVYWYQQSLDQGLQFLIQYYNGEERAKGNILERFSAQQFPDLHSELNLSSLELGDSALYFCASSVDPALAGGRSTDTQYFGPGTRLTVL.